Here is one T cell receptor (beta chain) with its context. This clonotype is identified as medium-sized (0.01 to 0.1%). This clone's antigen is unknown. Base qualities are missing; no much larger clone stands one base away. The sample comes from a study of liver allograft versus peripheral blood T cells (TCRdb year 2020). For the wider study: The study compared T cell receptor repertoires found within transplanted livers against repertoires in the peripheral blood of liver transplant recipients.

Overall study outcomes, separate from this receptor: According to the report, the T cell receptor repertoires detected in peripheral blood were different from the repertoires found inside liver allografts.

The data were produced on an Illumina MiSeq. TCRdb reran the public reads through fastp at Q25 and MiXCR, keeping productive beta chains. For every CDR3 protein sequence, its rows merge into one entry that carries the most common genes and DNA. In this sample the table shows fewer than 15,000 distinct CDR3 sequences, 15% to 20% of which occur a single time. Over 10% of the sample belongs to the ten largest clones. V trim: 4 bases; J trim: 5 bases; unmatched bases: 7. The CDR3 starts with the cysteine, ends with the phenylalanine, and has 16 residues. Just CDR3 DNA is preserved here, 48 bases in frame from base 1. In the germline V gene, CDR1 corresponds to MNHNS and CDR2 to SASEGT.

The rearranged chain carries TRBV6-1 and TRBJ2-2; TRBD1 agrees with 10 junctional bases. The sequence came from a human patient who had a liver transplant. In patients who had a transplant, some T cells may come from the graft donor. The DNA sequence is given as TGTGCCAGCAGTGGAAGACAGGGGGCGCGGACCGGGGAGCTGTTTTTT. Translated, it reads CASSGRQGARTGELFF.